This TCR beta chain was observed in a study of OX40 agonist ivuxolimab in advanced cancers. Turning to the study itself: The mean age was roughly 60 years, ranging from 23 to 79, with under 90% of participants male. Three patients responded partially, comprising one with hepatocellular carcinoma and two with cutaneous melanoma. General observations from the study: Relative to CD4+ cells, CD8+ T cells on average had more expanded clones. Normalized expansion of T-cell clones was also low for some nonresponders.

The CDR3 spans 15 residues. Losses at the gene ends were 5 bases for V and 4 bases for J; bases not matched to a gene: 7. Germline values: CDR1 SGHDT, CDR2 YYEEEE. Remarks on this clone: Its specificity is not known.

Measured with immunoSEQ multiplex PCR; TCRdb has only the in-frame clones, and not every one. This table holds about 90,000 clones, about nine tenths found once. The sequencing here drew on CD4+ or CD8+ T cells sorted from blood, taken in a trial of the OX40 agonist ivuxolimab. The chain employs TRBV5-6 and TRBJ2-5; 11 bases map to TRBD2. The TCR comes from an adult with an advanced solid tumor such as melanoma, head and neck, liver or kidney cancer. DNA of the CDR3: TGTGCCAGCAGGGCCCTAGCGGGAGGTGTAGAGACCCAGTACTTC. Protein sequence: CASRALAGGVETQYF.